A single sample gave rise to the 8 T cell receptor beta chains below, sequenced in a study of CD8 T cells in ankylosing spondylitis. TCRdb used MiXCR to reprocess the 5' RACE reads, holding one entry per CDR3 protein. The table includes hundreds of thousands of distinct CDR3 sequences, more than 25% detected once. Material: blood, either unsorted or a sorted T cell fraction (not recorded which). Source of these receptors: a male donor with ankylosing spondylitis or in good health (not recorded which).

This clonotype occurred a few times. Here the CDR3 reads CAMSRGALDNEQFF. The DNA for the CDR3 is TGTGCCATGAGCCGGGGGGCTTTGGACAATGAGCAGTTCTTC. The V and J genes are TRBV10-3 and TRBJ2-1; tentative D call: TRBD2 (7 bases). The germline V and J ends were trimmed by 9 bases and 5 bases, with 17 bases remaining between them. The germline gives CDR1 ENHRY, CDR2 SYGVKD. The CDR3 spans 14 residues.

This clonotype was observed a few times. The CDR3 DNA reads as TGTGCCAGCAGCCAAGACGGAGCCTACGAGCAGTACTTC. Its translation: CASSQDGAYEQYF. The chain carries TRBV3-1 and TRBJ2-7; D not resolved. The CDR3 length is 13 residues. Germline loops: CDR1 LGHDT, CDR2 YNNKEL (reference sequence). With 0 bases removed from V and 2 bases from J, the gap between germline ends came to 5 bases.

The chain uses TRBV9 and TRBJ2-7, with D possibly being TRBD2 (6 bases). The germline CDR1 and CDR2 sequences are SGDLS and YYNGEE. The ends were cut back, 5 bases at V and 6 bases at J, with 12 bases in the middle. This CDR3 spans 12 amino acids. In nucleotides, the CDR3 is TGTGCCAGCAGTGGCGCGGGGTTCGAGCAGTACTTC. Translating it yields CASSGAGFEQYF.

The chain couples TRBV9 to TRBJ1-6; the D gene is possibly TRBD1 (6 bases). Germline V gene sequence: CDR1 SGDLS, CDR2 YYNGEE. The CDR3 runs to 15 residues. V lost 0 bases and J lost 9, with 13 bases in between. Here the CDR3 DNA reads TGTGCCAGCAGCGTAGATCCCGGGGGCAGTTCACCCCTCCACTTT. Translated: CASSVDPGGSSPLHF.

The chain recombines TRBV6-5 with TRBJ2-7; 8 nucleotides align to TRBD2. The ends lost 0 bases at V and 6 bases at J; junction bases unmatched: 10. Germline CDR1 reads MNHEY; CDR2 reads SVGAGI. The CDR3 length is 16 residues. This CDR3 reads CASSYSTSRGVAEQYF. CDR3 sequence (DNA): TGTGCCAGCAGTTACTCGACCTCGCGGGGGGTTGCCGAGCAGTACTTC.

The gene calls are TRBV2 and TRBJ2-7; D could derive from TRBD1 or TRBD2 (6 bases each). This CDR3 has 18 amino acids. V was cut by 5 bases and J by 0 bases, with 23 bases left in between. Germline V gives CDR1 SNHLY, CDR2 FYNNEI. CDR3 region: CASSLALLGGQVSYEQYF. The CDR3, as DNA: TGTGCCAGCAGTTTAGCGCTACTTGGGGGGCAGGTCTCCTACGAGCAGTACTTC.

In this sample, this clonotype turned up a few times. The rearrangement links TRBV20-1 to TRBJ2-5; 11 bases match TRBD2. Losses at the gene ends were 6 bases for V and 3 bases for J; bases not matched to a gene: 3. Germline values: CDR1 DFQATT, CDR2 SNEGSKA (reference sequence). This CDR3 has 13 residues. As DNA, the CDR3 is TGCAGTGCAGTAGCGGGGGGGGAAGAGACCCAGTACTTC. This encodes CSAVAGGEETQYF.

The rearrangement uses TRBV20-1 and TRBJ2-3, with TRBD2 identical over 7 bases. Germline trimming cut 2 bases from V and 6 bases from J; bases unmatched to any gene: 8. CDR1 DFQATT and CDR2 SNEGSKA come from the germline V gene (reference sequence). The CDR3 spans 14 residues. In nucleotides, the CDR3 is TGCAGTGCTAGAAGTGGACTAGGTGTTGATACGCAGTATTTT. It codes for CSARSGLGVDTQYF.